This T cell receptor (beta chain) was recorded in a study of OX40 agonist ivuxolimab in advanced cancers. At the level of the study: Participants, around 80% male, averaged roughly 59 years of age, ranging from roughly 23 to 90. 30% to 40% of patients had received prior checkpoint inhibitor therapy.

As to this clone: Its target is unknown.

Sequenced by immunoSEQ multiplex PCR; TCRdb stores in-frame clones only, minus some. Of more than 35,000 clones listed, about 83% are singletons. Per the germline V gene, CDR1 is MDHEN and CDR2 is SYDVKM. With V trimmed by 5 bases and J by 7 bases, 9 bases remained unmatched. CDR3 size: 16 residues. General study results and limits: Determination of antigen specificity was not performed for the expanded peripheral T cells. Some of the lowest clonal expansion was seen in partial responders at 0.1-3.0 mg/kg.

J is TRBJ2-7 and V is TRBV28, with 15 bases lining up with TRBD2. Sequenced material: CD4+ or CD8+ T cells sorted from blood, taken in a trial of the OX40 agonist ivuxolimab. The sequence came from an adult with an advanced solid tumor such as melanoma, head and neck, liver or kidney cancer. The CDR3 DNA sequence: TGTGCCAGCAGTCCCTGGACTAGCGGGAGGGCCCTAGAGCAGTACTTC. Residues: CASSPWTSGRALEQYF.